These 9 T cell receptor beta chains share one sample of origin, sequenced in a study of spatial heterogeneity in lung cancer. TCRdb re-called the 5' RACE reads through MiXCR, storing one row per CDR3 protein. This table has roughly 3,000 distinct CDR3 sequences, about 20% appearing once. Time point: blood at routine non-recurrence follow-up after resection. Source: PBMCs, taken at follow-up. These receptors were taken from a male donor with early-stage non-small cell lung cancer.

This clonotype was detected once. The genes are TRBV7-9 and TRBJ1-2; 8 positions match TRBD1. V was pared by 1 base and J by 6 bases, with 1 base of the junction left unmatched. This CDR3 is built from 13 residues. The V gene's germline CDR1 is SEHNR and CDR2 FQNEAQ (reference sequence). The CDR3 region has the DNA TGTGCCAGCAGCTTAGGGACAGGGAATGGCTACACCTTC. Translation: CASSLGTGNGYTF.

This clonotype qualifies as large. V and J are TRBV6-5 and TRBJ1-4, with TRBD1 as a possible D gene (5 bases). Germline V lookup: CDR1 MNHEY, CDR2 SVGAGI. The CDR3 is 16 amino acids. Between the trimmed V and J ends, which lost 6 bases and 5 bases, there was a span of 19 bases. In DNA, the CDR3 is TGTGCCAGCAGGCTCAGTTTAGTGGGGCAGAATGAAAAACTGTTTTTT. This gives the protein CASRLSLVGQNEKLFF.

This clonotype was picked up many times. The chain couples TRBV10-3 to TRBJ2-5; D is uncertain. V was shortened by 4 bases and J by 2 bases, with 11 bases between the two germline ends. The germline gives CDR1 ENHRY, CDR2 SYGVKD. The CDR3 consists of 14 residues. The DNA for the CDR3 is TGTGCCATCAGTGCCGGGCCAGGACAAGAGACCCAGTACTTC. Translation gives CAISAGPGQETQYF.

This clonotype is termed medium-sized. One junction end disagrees with the germline gene, perhaps due to a read error. This chain joins TRBV7-6 and TRBJ1-2; no clear D gene. CDR3 length: 13 amino acids. Germline CDR1 SGHVS, CDR2 FNYEAQ. The CDR3 region is CASSQRAGDPPLF. The CDR3 DNA sequence: TGTGCCAGCAGCCAGAGGGCTGGAGACCCCCCTCTCTTC.

Judged by abundance, this clonotype is medium-sized. The rearrangement joins TRBV20-1 to TRBJ2-1; D ambiguous. Germline CDR1 is DFQATT and CDR2 is SNEGSKA (reference sequence). The CDR3 is 15 residues long. V lost 1 base, J lost 9 bases, and 19 bases lay in between. The CDR3: CSARAPQAQTSEQFF. The CDR3 coding sequence is TGCAGTGCTAGAGCCCCCCAGGCACAGACGAGTGAGCAGTTCTTC.

This clonotype ranks as medium-sized. The chain employs TRBV7-9 and TRBJ1-2; D is undetermined. This CDR3 is built from 13 residues. Germline V lookup: CDR1 SEHNR, CDR2 FQNEAQ (reference sequence). The ends were cut back, 3 bases at V and 8 bases at J, with 13 bases in the middle. The CDR3 here is CASSFTAREGYTF. As DNA, the CDR3 is TGTGCCAGCAGCTTCACGGCGCGGGAAGGCTACACCTTC.

Only a few counts were recorded for this clonotype. This chain connects TRBV4-2 to TRBJ2-7, with 7 bases fitting TRBD2. CDR1 is LGHNA and CDR2 is YNFKEQ in the germline V gene. There are 14 residues in the CDR3. V was clipped by 3 bases and J by 3 bases; unmatched bases: 5. CDR3 in DNA: TGTGCCAGCAGCCATCCCGGGACTAACTACGAGCAGTACTTC. Protein sequence: CASSHPGTNYEQYF.

This clonotype was counted many times. The chain joins TRBV3-1 to TRBJ1-1; D is ambiguous. The V end lost 0 bases, the J end lost 4 bases, and 6 bases lay between the germline ends. The germline V gene has CDR1 LGHDT and CDR2 YNNKEL (reference sequence). The CDR3 totals 13 residues. CDR3 sequence: CASSQDSLTEAFF. Here the CDR3 DNA reads TGTGCCAGCAGCCAAGATTCCCTCACTGAAGCTTTCTTT. The full variable domain, with the rest looked up from reference TRBV3-1 and TRBJ1-1, is DTAVSQTPKYLVTQMGNDKSIKCEQNLGHDTMYWYKQDSKKFLKIMFSYNNKELIINETVPNRFSPKSPDKAHLNLHINSLELGDSAVYFCASSQDSLTEAFFGQGTRLTVV.

The genes are TRBV20-1 and TRBJ2-3; TRBD2 agrees at 10 bases. V trimming: 1 base; J trimming: 5 bases; junction bases outside the gene matches: 6. Germline assignment: CDR1 DFQATT and CDR2 SNEGSKA (reference sequence). The CDR3 is 15 residues long. CDR3 amino acids: CSARASSGGKDTQYF. The CDR3 DNA reads as TGCAGTGCTAGAGCGAGTAGCGGGGGGAAAGATACGCAGTATTTT.